This T cell receptor beta chain came from a study of blood T cell repertoires in COVID-19. Clones were read by immunoSEQ multiplex PCR, and TCRdb kept only the in-frame ones, dropping some. The sample includes tens of thousands of clones, around nine tenths of them seen just once. The CDR3 consists of 17 residues. Per germline, CDR1 SGHVS and CDR2 FQNEAQ. V shed 5 bases and J 2 bases; nucleotides not matched to a gene: 14. The chain uses TRBV7-8 and TRBJ1-2, with 7 bases that match TRBD1. This clonotype was sampled from a woman aged 55-70 years with COVID-19, enrolled during active disease. The sequencing sample was made of peripheral blood. The CDR3, as DNA: TGTGCCAGCAGCCACAGGACAGGCTCCTCATTCAACTATGGCTACACCTTC. Protein product: CASSHRTGSSFNYGYTF.